This T cell receptor beta chain was profiled in a study of blood T cell repertoires in COVID-19. Germline assignment: CDR1 SGHRS and CDR2 YFSETQ. The V end lost 0 bases, the J end lost 1 base, and 14 bases lay between the germline ends. The CDR3 consists of 17 residues. The repertoire was sequenced with immunoSEQ multiplex PCR; TCRdb's copy has only in-frame clones and lacks some. In the table there are roughly 300,000 clones, 85% to 90% of which are singletons. The chain has TRBV5-1 and TRBJ2-4; the D gene is possibly TRBD2 (5 bases). Source material: PBMCs or T cells enriched from blood (not recorded which). The TCR sequence derives from a woman aged 18-35 years who had recovered from COVID-19. CDR3 amino acids: CASSLALGERAKNIQYF. CDR3 DNA: TGCGCCAGCAGCTTGGCCCTTGGGGAGAGGGCCAAAAACATTCAGTACTTC.